Listed below are T cell receptor beta chains from one sample, sequenced in a study of control samples from healthy donors and cancer patients. The repertoire was sequenced with immunoSEQ multiplex PCR; TCRdb's copy has only in-frame clones and lacks some. The data show about 170,000 clones, roughly 91% seen once. The specimen sequenced was blood. These receptors all stem from a woman in her 30s in good health. Each CDR3 is given with its conserved first and last residue. The D gene is left open where the match is weak. Size is omitted from some rows. Given values are once, few, many or a class for expanded clones.

d_call	j_call	v_call	clone_size	cdr3_nt	cdr3_aa
TRBD1	TRBJ1-1	TRBV18	.	TGTGCCAGCTCCCGGACAGGGACCACTGAAGCTTTCTTT	CASSRTGTTEAFF
.	TRBJ1-5	TRBV28	.	TGTGCCAGCAGTTCCGGGGGCGTTTGGCAGCCCCAGCATTTT	CASSSGGVWQPQHF
.	TRBJ1-5	TRBV19	.	TGTGCCAGTAGTATCCAGCGGGGGGGCAATCAGCCCCAGCATTTT	CASSIQRGGNQPQHF
.	TRBJ1-1	TRBV19	.	TGTGCCAGTAGTCGTTCAGGGAGCACTGAAGCTTTCTTT	CASSRSGSTEAFF
.	TRBJ2-3	TRBV14	.	TGTGCCAGCAGCCGAAGGTCCCCAGATACGCAGTATTTT	CASSRRSPDTQYF
.	TRBJ2-7	TRBV10-2	.	TGCGCCAGCAGTGAGGGGACGGTCTACGAGCAGTACTTC	CASSEGTVYEQYF
TRBD1	TRBJ2-7	TRBV6-2/TRBV6-3	.	TGTGCCAGCAGCCGGGACAGGGCCTACGAGCAGTACTTC	CASSRDRAYEQYF
TRBD2	TRBJ2-1	TRBV30	.	TGTGCCTGGAGTCCCCTCGGCCCTAGCGGCTATAGCTCCTACAATGAGCAGTTCTTC	CAWSPLGPSGYSSYNEQFF
TRBD2	TRBJ2-7	TRBV18	.	TGTGCCAGCTCACCCGGGACTAGCTCGTTATACGAGCAGTACTTC	CASSPGTSSLYEQYF
TRBD2	TRBJ2-1	TRBV20-1	.	TGCAGTGCTAGTTCCAGCGGGGGCTATGAGCAGTTCTTC	CSASSSGGYEQFF
.	TRBJ1-5	TRBV28	.	TGTGCCAGCAGTCCACCAAACAGGGACCCCAATCAGCCCCAGCATTTT	CASSPPNRDPNQPQHF
TRBD1	TRBJ1-2	TRBV12-3/TRBV12-4	.	TGTGCCAGCAGTTTAGGGACAGGCTATGGCTACACCTTC	CASSLGTGYGYTF
.	TRBJ2-1	TRBV3-1/TRBV3-2	.	TGTGCCAGCAGCCAAGGACGCCTGGGTAATGAGCAGTTCTTC	CASSQGRLGNEQFF
.	TRBJ2-4	TRBV13	.	TGTGCCAGCAGCTTTGGACGGTCTCGAGCCAAAAACATTCAGTACTTC	CASSFGRSRAKNIQYF
.	TRBJ1-1	TRBV4-1	.	TGCGCCAGCAGCCAAGGGGGCGGCAACACTGAAGCTTTCTTT	CASSQGGGNTEAFF
TRBD1	TRBJ1-4	TRBV7-2	.	TGTGCCAGCAGTAGGGACAGGGGGAATGAAAAACTGTTTTTT	CASSRDRGNEKLFF
.	TRBJ1-6	TRBV6-4	.	TGTGCCAGCAGTGAAAGGGTCTATAATTCACCCCTCCACTTT	CASSERVYNSPLHF
.	TRBJ2-5	TRBV12-5	once	TGTGCTAGTGGTCGGGGCTGGGAGACCCAGTACTTC	CASGRGWETQYF
TRBD1	TRBJ1-2	TRBV28	.	TGTGCCAGCAGTTTCGGACAGGGGTATGGCTACACCTTC	CASSFGQGYGYTF
TRBD2	TRBJ2-3	TRBV18	few	TGTGCCAGCTCACCTACCGGGACTAGCGGGGCGGATACGCAGTATTTT	CASSPTGTSGADTQYF
.	TRBJ2-6	TRBV4-2	.	TGTGCCAGCAGCCAAGGGCGGGACTCTGGGGCCAACGTCCTGACTTTC	CASSQGRDSGANVLTF
.	TRBJ1-1	TRBV19	.	TGTGCCAGTAGAGGACAACTGAACACTGAAGCTTTCTTT	CASRGQLNTEAFF
.	TRBJ2-3	TRBV11-3	.	TGTGCCAGCAGCTTAGGGAGCTTCCCGGGGGATACGCAGTATTTT	CASSLGSFPGDTQYF
.	TRBJ2-5	TRBV7-8	.	TGTGCCAGCAGCTTGCAAGAGACCCAGTACTTC	CASSLQETQYF
TRBD1	TRBJ1-1	TRBV18	.	TGTGCCAGCTCACCCCTGACAGGGACGGGCACTGAAGCTTTCTTT	CASSPLTGTGTEAFF
.	TRBJ2-6	TRBV6-4	.	TGTGCCAGCAGTGACTCGGGGGGCTCTGGGGCCAACGTCCTGACTTTC	CASSDSGGSGANVLTF
TRBD2	TRBJ2-3	TRBV20-1	.	TGCAGTGCTAGTAGCGGGAGGGCCGGAGATACGCAGTATTTT	CSASSGRAGDTQYF
TRBD1	TRBJ1-6	TRBV7-3	.	TGTGCCAGCAGCTTAAGGGCAGGGGGGAATTCACCCCTCCACTTT	CASSLRAGGNSPLHF
.	TRBJ2-3	TRBV12-2	.	TGTGCAAGTCGCTTAGACGGGGCTAGCACAGATACGCAGTATTTT	CASRLDGASTDTQYF
.	TRBJ2-2	TRBV5-1	once	TGCGCCAGCAGCTTGGCTAGCGCATCCGGGGAGCTGTTTTTT	CASSLASASGELFF
TRBD2	TRBJ2-5	TRBV6-5	.	TGTGCCAGCAGTTACTCGGGGCTAGCGGGGGGGGAGACCCAGTACTTC	CASSYSGLAGGETQYF
.	TRBJ1-4	TRBV4-3	.	TGCGCCAGCAGCCAAGATCTCCGGGTTACTAATGAAAAACTGTTTTTT	CASSQDLRVTNEKLFF
TRBD1	TRBJ1-1	TRBV3-1/TRBV3-2	.	TGTGCCAGCACTCGCGGACAGGGCGGAACGGACACTGAAGCTTTCTTT	CASTRGQGGTDTEAFF
.	TRBJ2-7	TRBV4-3	.	TGCGCCAGCAGCCAAGATATCAAGTACAGGGCGCGCGAGCAGTACTTC	CASSQDIKYRAREQYF
TRBD1	TRBJ1-5	TRBV28	.	TGTGCCAGCAGTCACTCTTCTACAGGGGTAAATCAGCCCCAGCATTTT	CASSHSSTGVNQPQHF
.	TRBJ2-3	TRBV6-6	.	TGTGCCAGCAGTTACAACACAGATACGCAGTATTTT	CASSYNTDTQYF
TRBD2	TRBJ2-1	TRBV6-1	.	TGTGCCAGCAGTGTTACCGGGACTAGCGGGAGTAATGAGCAGTTCTTC	CASSVTGTSGSNEQFF
.	TRBJ1-6	TRBV6-4	.	TGTGCCAGCAGTGACGGGCAGGGGAATTCACCCCTCCACTTT	CASSDGQGNSPLHF
.	TRBJ1-3	TRBV7-9	.	TGTGCCAGCAGCAACAGGGAGGGACGTGGAAACACCATATATTTT	CASSNREGRGNTIYF
TRBD1	TRBJ1-3	TRBV20-1	.	TGCAGTGCTAGTTCAGGGGGACGAAACACCATATATTTT	CSASSGGRNTIYF
.	TRBJ2-3	TRBV15	.	TGTGCCACCAGCAGAGGATCCGCCACAGATACGCAGTATTTT	CATSRGSATDTQYF
.	TRBJ1-3	TRBV28	.	TGTGCCAGCAGTTTAGACAGGCAACCCAGAAACACCATATATTTT	CASSLDRQPRNTIYF
.	TRBJ1-5	TRBV25-1	.	TGTGCCAGCAGTGATAACGGCGGCCTCAGCAATCAGCCCCAGCATTTT	CASSDNGGLSNQPQHF
TRBD2	TRBJ2-3	TRBV5-8	.	TGTGCCAGCATCCTACTAGCGAGTCACACAGATACGCAGTATTTT	CASILLASHTDTQYF
.	TRBJ2-5	TRBV6-5	.	TGTGCCAGCAGTTACTCCCCGTACCAAGAGACCCAGTACTTC	CASSYSPYQETQYF
.	TRBJ1-5	TRBV24-1	.	TGTGCCACCAGTGATTGGAATAGCAATCAGCCCCAGCATTTT	CATSDWNSNQPQHF
.	TRBJ1-1	TRBV6-6	.	TGTGCCAGCAGTTACTCGCGGCAGAACACTGAAGCTTTCTTT	CASSYSRQNTEAFF
.	TRBJ1-2	TRBV25-1	.	TGTGCCAGCAGTGAAGGGGGCCAGGGCTACACCTTC	CASSEGGQGYTF
.	TRBJ1-5	TRBV6-2/TRBV6-3	.	TGTGCCAGCAGTTACGGGGGCAGGAGCAATCAGCCCCAGCATTTT	CASSYGGRSNQPQHF